The source of this T cell receptor beta chain is a study of blood T cell repertoires in COVID-19. In the study overall: The United States, Italy and Spain provided the acute and convalescent COVID-19 samples. PBMCs, B-cell-depleted T cells, or T cells provided the cDNA or gDNA that made up the material.

The CDR3 runs 18 residues. The germline CDR1 and CDR2 sequences are ENHRY and SYGVKD. V dropped 4 bases and J dropped 2; count of bases not matched to a gene: 9. Source study methods: Nucleated cell counts were estimated from reference gene primer amplification. The method was immunoSEQ multiplex PCR; TCRdb's version includes in-frame clones alone and lacks a portion of them. V and J calls and clone size are those listed in that table; D and trimming were worked out from the DNA. The repertoire includes around 50,000 clones, around nine tenths of them detected once, and 6.5% to 8% sits in the top ten. This clone was recorded once.

Material: peripheral blood. V gene TRBV10-3 combines with J gene TRBJ1-5, with 12 bases aligning to TRBD1. This clonotype originated in a man aged 50-60 years with active COVID-19. CDR3 amino acids: CAISGEGQGASGNQPQHF. CDR3 in DNA: TGTGCCATCAGTGGGGAGGGACAGGGGGCCTCGGGCAATCAGCCCCAGCATTTT.